The clone carrying this TCR beta chain was seen a single time. The antigen is unknown. Germline V CDR1 and CDR2: MGHRA, YSYEKL. This CDR3 has 15 residues. The V end lost 0 bases, the J end lost 7 bases, and 10 bases lay between the germline ends. The data belong to a study of cytomegalovirus exposure and HLA in healthy donors. A roughly 120-subject validation cohort, separate from the roughly 670-subject first cohort, supplied the donors. Overall study findings and caveats: A classifier reportedly called cytomegalovirus status with high sensitivity and specificity. Some TCR beta chains (164 of them) were listed as cytomegalovirus-associated.

Some clones are missing from TCRdb's copy, which holds only in-frame ones; the method was immunoSEQ multiplex PCR. The top ten clones hold less than 8% of a sample with 110,000 to 150,000 clones, 75% to 90% of them seen once. This receptor was identified in a woman in her twenties or thirties in good health and CMV-seropositive. This chain links TRBV4-1 with TRBJ1-6; weak D call: TRBD1 (6 bases). Material for sequencing was PBMCs. CDR3 sequence reads: CASSQDRGLNSPLHF. The CDR3 DNA is TGCGCCAGCAGCCAAGACAGGGGTTTGAATTCACCCCTCCACTTT.